The subject of this entry is one T cell receptor beta chain. V shed 4 bases and J 5 bases; nucleotides not matched to a gene: 11. CDR3 length: 17 amino acids. Germline values: CDR1 SGDLS, CDR2 YYNGEE. This sample is drawn from a study of blood T cell repertoires in COVID-19. Background on the study: Spain, Italy and the United States supplied samples that represented acute and convalescent COVID-19.

Per the authors' pipeline: Reference gene primer amplification gave estimated nucleated cell counts. The assay was immunoSEQ multiplex PCR, and TCRdb's table has in-frame clones only and misses some. That table is the source of V, J and clone size, and D and trimming were worked out from the DNA. The sample yields around 160,000 clones, 88% seen once. The sample consisted of peripheral blood. The TCR was taken from a human donor in a cohort sampled during active COVID-19. The rearrangement links TRBV9 to TRBJ2-1, with 11 bases fitting TRBD2. Here the CDR3 reads CASSIATSGEYNNEQFF. As DNA, the CDR3 is TGTGCCAGCAGCATAGCGACTAGCGGGGAATATAACAATGAGCAGTTCTTC.